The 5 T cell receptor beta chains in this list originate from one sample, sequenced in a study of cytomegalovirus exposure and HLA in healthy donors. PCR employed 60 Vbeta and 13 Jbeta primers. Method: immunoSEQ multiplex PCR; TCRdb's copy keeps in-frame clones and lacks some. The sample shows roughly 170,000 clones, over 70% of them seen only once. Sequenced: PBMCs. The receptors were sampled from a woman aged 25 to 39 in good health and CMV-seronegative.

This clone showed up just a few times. For the CDR3, the DNA is TGCGCCAGCAGACCCGGGACTAGCGACTACGAGCAGTACTTC. Translated, it gives CASRPGTSDYEQYF. The V and J genes are TRBV5-1 and TRBJ2-7; TRBD2 agrees at 10 bases. The CDR3 spans 14 residues. In germline, CDR1 is SGHRS, CDR2 YFSETQ. J gave up 3 bases and V 5 bases, and 5 bases lay outside the gene matches.

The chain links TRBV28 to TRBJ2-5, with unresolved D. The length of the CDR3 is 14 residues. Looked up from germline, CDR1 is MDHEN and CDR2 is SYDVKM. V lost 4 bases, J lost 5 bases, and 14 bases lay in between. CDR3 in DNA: TGTGCCAGCAGTTCCGTAACTATAAGGGAGACCCAGTACTTC. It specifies CASSSVTIRETQYF.

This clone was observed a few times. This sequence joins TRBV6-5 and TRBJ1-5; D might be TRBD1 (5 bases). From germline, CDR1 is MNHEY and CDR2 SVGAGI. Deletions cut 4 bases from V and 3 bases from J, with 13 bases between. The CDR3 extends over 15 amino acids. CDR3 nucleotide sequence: TGTGCCAGCAGTTTGGGGCAGGCAGTCAATCAGCCCCAGCATTTT. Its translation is CASSLGQAVNQPQHF.

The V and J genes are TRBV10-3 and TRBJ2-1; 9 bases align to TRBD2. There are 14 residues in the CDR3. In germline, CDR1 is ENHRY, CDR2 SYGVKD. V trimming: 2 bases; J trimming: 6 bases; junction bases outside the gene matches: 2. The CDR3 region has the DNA TGTGCCATCAGTGAGACTAGCGGGTCCAATGAGCAGTTCTTC. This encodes CAISETSGSNEQFF.

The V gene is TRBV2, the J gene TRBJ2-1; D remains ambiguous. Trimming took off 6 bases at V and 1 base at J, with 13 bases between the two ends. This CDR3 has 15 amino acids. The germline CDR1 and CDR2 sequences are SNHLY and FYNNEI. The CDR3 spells CASRIGSTSYNEQFF. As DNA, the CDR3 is TGTGCCAGCAGGATTGGTTCCACTTCCTACAATGAGCAGTTCTTC.